This TCR beta chain was observed in a study of cytomegalovirus exposure and HLA in healthy donors. General observations from the study: In vitro assays verified that three CMV-associated chains recognized CMV antigens specifically.

Using immunoSEQ multiplex PCR, the repertoire was profiled, and TCRdb retains in-frame clones only, with some absent. This sample yields approximately 58,000 clones, of which approximately 95% are seen a single time; almost 6% belongs to the top ten. On this clone itself: Its antigen remains unknown.

Germline-derived CDR1 and CDR2 are SGDLS and YYNGEE. The ends lost 3 bases at V and 7 bases at J; junction bases unmatched: 6. CDR3 length: 16 residues. The source material was PBMCs. The TCR sequence derives from a young woman in good health and CMV-seropositive. The V gene is TRBV9, the J gene TRBJ2-1; TRBD2 matches at 14 bases. The CDR3 loop reads CASSGWGLAGENEQFF. The CDR3 DNA reads as TGTGCCAGCAGCGGGTGGGGACTAGCGGGAGAAAATGAGCAGTTCTTC.